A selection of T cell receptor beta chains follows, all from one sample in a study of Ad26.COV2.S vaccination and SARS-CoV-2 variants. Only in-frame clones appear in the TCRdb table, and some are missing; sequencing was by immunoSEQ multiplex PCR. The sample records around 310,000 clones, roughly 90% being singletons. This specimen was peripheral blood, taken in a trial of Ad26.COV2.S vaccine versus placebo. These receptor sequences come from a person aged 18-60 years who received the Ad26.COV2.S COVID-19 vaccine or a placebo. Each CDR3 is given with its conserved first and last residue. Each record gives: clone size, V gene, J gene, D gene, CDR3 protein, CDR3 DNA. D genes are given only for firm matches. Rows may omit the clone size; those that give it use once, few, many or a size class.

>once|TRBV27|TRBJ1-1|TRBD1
CASSFSGTGGTEAFF
TGTGCCAGCAGCTTCTCCGGGACAGGGGGGACTGAAGCTTTCTTT
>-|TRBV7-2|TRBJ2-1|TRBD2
CASRRPGLAGGRPNEQFF
TGTGCCAGCAGACGGCCGGGACTAGCGGGCGGGCGGCCGAATGAGCAGTTCTTC
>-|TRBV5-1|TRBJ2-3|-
CASSLESSWADTQYF
TGCGCCAGCAGCTTGGAGTCCTCCTGGGCAGATACGCAGTATTTT
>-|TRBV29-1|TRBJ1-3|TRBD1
CSVLLQGPSSGNTIYF
TGCAGCGTTTTATTACAGGGGCCATCCTCTGGAAACACCATATATTTT
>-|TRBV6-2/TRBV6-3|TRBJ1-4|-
CASSYWSGDEKLFF
TGTGCCAGCAGTTACTGGAGTGGTGACGAAAAACTGTTTTTT
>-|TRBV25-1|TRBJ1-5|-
CASSEGGGNQPQHF
TGTGCCAGCAGTGAAGGGGGAGGGAATCAGCCCCAGCATTTT
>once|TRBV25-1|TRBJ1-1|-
CASSPGGTEAFF
TGTGCCAGCAGCCCGGGGGGCACTGAAGCTTTCTTT
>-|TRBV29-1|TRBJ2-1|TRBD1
CSAFPGGGHNEQFF
TGCAGCGCTTTCCCAGGGGGTGGACACAATGAGCAGTTCTTC
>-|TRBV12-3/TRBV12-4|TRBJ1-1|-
CASSRALEAFF
TGTGCCAGCAGTCGGGCCCTTGAAGCTTTCTTT
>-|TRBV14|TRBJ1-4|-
CASSYPTNEKLFF
TGTGCCAGCAGTTACCCAACTAATGAAAAACTGTTTTTT
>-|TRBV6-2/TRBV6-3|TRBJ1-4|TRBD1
CASSYDRGKLFF
TGTGCCAGCAGTTACGACAGGGGGAAACTGTTTTTT
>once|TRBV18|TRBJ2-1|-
CASSPPGAVSGWGYNEQFF
TGTGCCAGCTCACCACCGGGGGCGGTGAGCGGGTGGGGTTACAATGAGCAGTTCTTC
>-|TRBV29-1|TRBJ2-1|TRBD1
CSTTGGQGKGRRNEQFF
TGCAGCACAACAGGAGGACAGGGTAAAGGACGGAGGAATGAGCAGTTCTTC
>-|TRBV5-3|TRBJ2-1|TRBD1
CARGPGQACQKRREQFF
TGTGCCAGAGGACCGGGACAGGCTTGTCAAAAGCGTCGGGAGCAGTTCTTC
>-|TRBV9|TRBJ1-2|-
CASSSRGQLEYGYTF
TGTGCCAGCAGCTCCCGAGGACAGCTAGAATATGGCTACACCTTC
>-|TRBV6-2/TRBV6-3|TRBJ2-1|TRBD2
CASSQPSLAGAYEQFF
TGTGCCAGCAGCCAACCGTCACTAGCGGGAGCATATGAGCAGTTCTTC
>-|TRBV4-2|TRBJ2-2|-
CASSQDGSGSTGELFF
TGTGCCAGCAGCCAAGATGGGAGCGGCTCCACCGGGGAGCTGTTTTTT
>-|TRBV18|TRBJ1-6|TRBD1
CASSPVGTGGNSPLHF
TGTGCCAGCTCACCAGTGGGGACAGGGGGTAATTCACCCCTCCACTTT
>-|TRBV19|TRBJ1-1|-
CASSIVGAMNTEAFF
TGTGCCAGTAGTATAGTAGGGGCGATGAACACTGAAGCTTTCTTT
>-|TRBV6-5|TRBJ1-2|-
CATKAGWDYGYTF
TGTGCCACCAAAGCAGGGTGGGACTATGGCTACACCTTC
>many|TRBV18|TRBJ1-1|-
CASSPLQSNPEAFF
TGTGCCAGCTCACCACTCCAATCTAACCCTGAAGCTTTCTTT
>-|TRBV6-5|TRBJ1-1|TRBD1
CASNRDRGSNTEAFF
TGTGCCAGCAACCGGGACAGGGGATCGAACACTGAAGCTTTCTTT
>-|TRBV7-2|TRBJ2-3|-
CASSAPEEPDTQYF
TGTGCCAGCAGCGCCCCGGAAGAGCCAGATACGCAGTATTTT
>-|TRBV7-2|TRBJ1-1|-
CASSLLVFLNTEAFF
TGTGCCAGCAGCTTGTTAGTGTTCTTGAACACTGAAGCTTTCTTT
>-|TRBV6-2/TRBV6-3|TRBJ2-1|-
CASSLIRSSYNEQFF
TGTGCCAGCAGTCTCATTCGGAGCTCCTACAATGAGCAGTTCTTC
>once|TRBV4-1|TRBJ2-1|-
CASSQPRRGRYNEQFF
TGCGCCAGCAGCCAACCGCGACGCGGTAGGTACAATGAGCAGTTCTTC
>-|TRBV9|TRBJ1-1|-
CASSVGDGWNTEAFF
TGTGCCAGCAGCGTAGGGGACGGATGGAACACTGAAGCTTTCTTT
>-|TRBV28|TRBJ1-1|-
CASSTGGMNTEAFF
TGTGCCAGCAGTACTGGGGGCATGAACACTGAAGCTTTCTTT
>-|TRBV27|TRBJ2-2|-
CACRGTPTGELFF
TGTGCCTGCCGCGGGACTCCCACCGGGGAGCTGTTTTTT
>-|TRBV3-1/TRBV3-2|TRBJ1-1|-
CASSRQGPTEAFF
TGTGCCAGCAGTCGCCAGGGGCCCACTGAAGCTTTCTTT
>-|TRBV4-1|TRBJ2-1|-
CASSQYSYNEQFF
TGCGCCAGCAGCCAGTACAGCTACAATGAGCAGTTCTTC
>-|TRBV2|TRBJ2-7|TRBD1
CASRGAKGAGEQYF
TGTGCCAGCAGGGGAGCAAAGGGGGCCGGGGAGCAGTACTTC
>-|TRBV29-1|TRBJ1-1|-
CSVQGLMNTEAFF
TGCAGCGTTCAGGGCCTTATGAACACTGAAGCTTTCTTT
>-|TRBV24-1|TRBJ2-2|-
CATSDAGKSATGELFF
TGTGCCACCAGTGATGCTGGGAAGAGTGCCACCGGGGAGCTGTTTTTT
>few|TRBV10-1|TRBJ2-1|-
CASSEVSLLRYNEQFF
TGCGCCAGCAGTGAAGTTTCCCTTCTTCGGTACAATGAGCAGTTCTTC
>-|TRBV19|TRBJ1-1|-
CASSISDGNTEAFF
TGTGCCAGTAGTATTTCAGACGGGAACACTGAAGCTTTCTTT
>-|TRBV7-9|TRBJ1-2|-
CASSPGVGIGYTF
TGTGCCAGCAGCCCCGGGGTGGGGATAGGCTACACCTTC
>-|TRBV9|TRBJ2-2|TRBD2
CASSVLGLAGTGELFF
TGTGCCAGCAGCGTATTGGGCCTAGCGGGCACCGGGGAGCTGTTTTTT
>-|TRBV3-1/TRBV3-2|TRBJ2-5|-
CASSQDAASWETQYF
TGTGCCAGCAGCCAAGATGCAGCTAGCTGGGAGACCCAGTACTTC
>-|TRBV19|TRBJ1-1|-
CASSAGQMNTEAFF
TGTGCCAGTAGTGCCGGACAGATGAACACTGAAGCTTTCTTT
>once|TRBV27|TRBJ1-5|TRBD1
CASSPGRTGRGSNQPQHF
TGTGCCAGCAGTCCTGGGCGGACAGGGCGAGGTAGCAATCAGCCCCAGCATTTT
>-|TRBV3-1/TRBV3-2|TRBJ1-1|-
CASSPGGGFGTEAFF
TGTGCCAGCAGCCCAGGTGGGGGATTCGGCACTGAAGCTTTCTTT
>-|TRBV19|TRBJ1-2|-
CASRMVVAGGYTF
TGTGCCAGTAGGATGGTCGTGGCGGGAGGCTACACCTTC
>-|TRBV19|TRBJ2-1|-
CAIRDPPRVEQFF
TGTGCCATTAGGGACCCCCCCCGCGTAGAGCAGTTCTTC
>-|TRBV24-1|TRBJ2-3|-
CATSTLTGARDFRTDTQYF
TGTGCCACCAGCACACTAACCGGGGCTCGGGACTTTCGCACAGATACGCAGTATTTT
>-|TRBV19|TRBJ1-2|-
CASIRDKRNGYTF
TGTGCCAGTATACGAGATAAGCGAAATGGCTACACCTTC
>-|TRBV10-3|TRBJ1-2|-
CAISELHRNGYTF
TGTGCCATCAGTGAGCTTCACAGGAATGGCTACACCTTC
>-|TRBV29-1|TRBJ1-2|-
CSVEAANYGYTF
TGCAGCGTTGAGGCAGCTAACTATGGCTACACCTTC
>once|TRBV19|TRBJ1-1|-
CASKTRWVAEAFF
TGTGCCAGTAAGACCAGGTGGGTGGCTGAAGCTTTCTTT
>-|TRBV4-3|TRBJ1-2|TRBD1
CASSQGDRDYGYTF
TGCGCCAGCAGCCAAGGGGACAGGGACTATGGCTACACCTTC
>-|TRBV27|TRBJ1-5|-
CASRTVVYQPQHF
TGTGCCAGCCGTACGGTCGTTTATCAGCCCCAGCATTTT
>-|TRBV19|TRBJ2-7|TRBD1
CATSGTGASEQYF
TGTGCCACATCCGGGACAGGGGCGAGCGAGCAGTACTTC
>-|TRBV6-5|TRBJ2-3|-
CASSYDRGSTDTQYF
TGTGCCAGCAGTTATGATCGTGGGAGTACAGATACGCAGTATTTT
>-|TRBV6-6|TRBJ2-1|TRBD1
CASSHRAGGHEQFF
TGTGCCAGCTCCCACCGGGCAGGGGGCCATGAGCAGTTCTTC
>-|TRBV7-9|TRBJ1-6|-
CASSLGGSRALNSPLHF
TGTGCCAGCAGCTTAGGTGGTTCCAGGGCCTTGAATTCACCCCTCCACTTT
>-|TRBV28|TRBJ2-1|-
CASSSSTGTAQFF
TGTGCCAGCAGTTCATCTACAGGGACTGCGCAGTTCTTC
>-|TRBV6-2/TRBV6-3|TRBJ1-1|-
CASSHPGREAFF
TGTGCCAGCAGTCACCCGGGGAGGGAAGCTTTCTTT
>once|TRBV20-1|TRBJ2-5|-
CSAPFRETQYF
TGCAGTGCCCCGTTCCGGGAGACCCAGTACTTC
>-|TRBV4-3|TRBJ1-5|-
CASSRETGDSNQPQHF
TGCGCCAGCAGCCGAGAGACAGGTGATAGCAATCAGCCCCAGCATTTT
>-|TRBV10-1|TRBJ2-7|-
CATSPTWGSYEQYF
TGCGCTACCAGCCCGACCTGGGGCTCCTACGAGCAGTACTTC